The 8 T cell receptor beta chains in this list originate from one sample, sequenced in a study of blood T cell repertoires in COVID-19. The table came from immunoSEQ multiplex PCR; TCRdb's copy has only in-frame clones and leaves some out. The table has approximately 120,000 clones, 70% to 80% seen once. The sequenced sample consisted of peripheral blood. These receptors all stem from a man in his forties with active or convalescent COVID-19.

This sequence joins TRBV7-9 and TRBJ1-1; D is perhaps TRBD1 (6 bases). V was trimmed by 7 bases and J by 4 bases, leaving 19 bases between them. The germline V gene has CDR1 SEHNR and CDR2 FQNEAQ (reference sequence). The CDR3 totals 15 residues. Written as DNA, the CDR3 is TGTGCCAGCACCTCCCAACAGGGCTTGGGCACTGAAGCTTTCTTT. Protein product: CASTSQQGLGTEAFF.

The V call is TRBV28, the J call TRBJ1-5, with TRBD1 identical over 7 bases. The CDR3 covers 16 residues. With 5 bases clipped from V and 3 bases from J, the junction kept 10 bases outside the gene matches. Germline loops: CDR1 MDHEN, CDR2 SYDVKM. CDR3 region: CASSPMTGTVNQPQHF. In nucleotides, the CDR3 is TGTGCCAGCAGTCCCATGACCGGGACAGTCAATCAGCCCCAGCATTTT.

CDR3 bases: TGTGCCAGCACCCCACAGGGTCACGACTATGGCTACACCTTC. Amino acid sequence: CASTPQGHDYGYTF. This sequence joins TRBV7-9 and TRBJ1-2; perhaps TRBD1 as D (6 bases). CDR3 length: 14 residues. Trimming left V 7 bases short and J 3 bases short, with 15 bases between. CDR1 SEHNR and CDR2 FQNEAQ come from the germline V gene (reference sequence). The complete variable domain, with remaining parts taken from reference TRBV7-9 and TRBJ1-2, reads DTGVSQNPRHKITKRGQNVTFRCDPISEHNRLYWYRQTLGQGPEFLTYFQNEAQLEKSRLLSDRFSAERPKGSFSTLEIQRTEQGDSAMYLCASTPQGHDYGYTFGSGTRLTVV.

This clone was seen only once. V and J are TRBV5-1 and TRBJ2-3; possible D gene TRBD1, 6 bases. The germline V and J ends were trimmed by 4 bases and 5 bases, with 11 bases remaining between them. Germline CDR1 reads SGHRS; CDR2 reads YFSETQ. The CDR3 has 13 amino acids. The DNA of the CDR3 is TGCGCCAGCAGCCCAGGGGTTATAGATACGCAGTATTTT. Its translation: CASSPGVIDTQYF.

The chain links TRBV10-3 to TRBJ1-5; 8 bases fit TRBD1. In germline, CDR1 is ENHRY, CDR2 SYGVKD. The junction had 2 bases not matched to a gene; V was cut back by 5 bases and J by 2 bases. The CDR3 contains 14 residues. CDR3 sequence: CAISTGGGNQPQHF. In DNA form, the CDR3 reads TGTGCCATCAGTACAGGGGGAGGCAATCAGCCCCAGCATTTT.

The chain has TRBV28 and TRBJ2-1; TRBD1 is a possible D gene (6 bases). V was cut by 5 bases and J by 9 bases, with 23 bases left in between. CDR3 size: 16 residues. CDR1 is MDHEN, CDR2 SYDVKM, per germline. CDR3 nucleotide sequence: TGTGCCAGCAGTCCCCAGTGGCGGCCCACCAGGGGTGAGCAGTTCTTC. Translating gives CASSPQWRPTRGEQFF.

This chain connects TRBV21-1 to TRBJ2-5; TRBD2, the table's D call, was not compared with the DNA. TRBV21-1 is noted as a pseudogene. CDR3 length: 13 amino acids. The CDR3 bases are TGTGCCAGCGTGGCGGGGGCATTCGAGACCCAGTACTTC. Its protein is CASVAGAFETQYF.

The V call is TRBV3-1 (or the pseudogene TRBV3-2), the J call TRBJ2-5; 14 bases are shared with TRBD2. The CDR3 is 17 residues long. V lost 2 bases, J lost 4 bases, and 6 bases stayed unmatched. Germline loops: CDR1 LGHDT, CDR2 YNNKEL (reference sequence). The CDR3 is CASSQLLGLAGGETQYF. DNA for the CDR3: TGTGCCAGCAGCCAATTATTAGGACTAGCGGGAGGAGAGACCCAGTACTTC.